Shown below are 18 T cell receptor beta chains from a single sample sequenced in a study of CD8+CD57+ T cells in acquired aplastic anemia. CDR3 and TCR beta VDJ profiling relied on genomic DNA as the template. TCRdb re-analysed the reads in MiXCR, keeping a single row per CDR3 protein. The sample lists 400,000 to 500,000 distinct CDR3 sequences; about two thirds were seen once. The specimen sequenced was sorted CD4+, CD8+, or CD8+CD57+ T cells (not recorded which) from PBMCs. The receptors derive from a human donor in good health, serving as a control.

V and J are TRBV7-3 and TRBJ2-3, with a possible D match to TRBD2 (7 bases). Trimming left V 10 bases short and J 6 bases short, with 20 bases between. The CDR3 is made up of 14 amino acids. Germline CDR1 reads SGHTA; CDR2 reads FQGTGA. Here the CDR3 reads CATGIGRDTDTQYF. The DNA for the CDR3 is TGTGCCACTGGGATAGGGAGGGACACCGATACGCAGTATTTT.

In its sample, this clonotype was seen many times. The chain employs TRBV6-1 and TRBJ1-1, with D tentatively TRBD1 (6 bases). The CDR3 covers 12 residues. Germline CDR1 reads MNHNS; CDR2 reads SASEGT. V was trimmed by 3 bases and J by 10 bases, leaving 12 bases between them. This CDR3 is CASSDVGRGAFF. The CDR3 DNA reads TGTGCCAGCAGTGACGTGGGCAGGGGAGCTTTCTTT.

The V gene is TRBV7-7, the J gene TRBJ1-2; TRBD1 is a possible D gene (6 bases). CDR3 length equals 17 residues. The germline V gene encodes CDR1 SSHAT and CDR2 FNYEAQ (reference sequence). Trimming cost V 4 bases and J 3 bases, with 21 bases left between them. The CDR3: CASSSRTVGRGDYGYTF. The CDR3 DNA sequence: TGTGCCAGCAGCTCCCGGACCGTGGGCAGGGGAGACTATGGCTACACCTTC.

This chain uses TRBV7-3 with TRBJ2-7, with D maybe TRBD2 (6 bases). The germline V gene encodes CDR1 SGHTA and CDR2 FQGTGA. The CDR3 loop spans 16 amino acids. The V and J ends lost 6 bases and 10 bases respectively, with 28 bases between them. This CDR3 is CASRTGDAYYAQYQYF. CDR3 in DNA: TGTGCCAGCAGGACGGGGGACGCCTACTACGCCCAGTACCAGTACTTC.

Notes on this clonotype: The junction and the germline gene differ at one end; a read error may be behind it. This chain links TRBV7-3 with TRBJ1-1; D perhaps matches TRBD1 (5 bases). The CDR3 runs to 17 residues. In germline, CDR1 is SGHTA, CDR2 FQGTGA. The CDR3 here is CASGLRGTGFWRTEAFF. The CDR3 DNA is TGTGCCAGCGGCTTAAGAGGTACAGGTTTTTGGAGAACTGAAGCTTTCTTT.

On this clonotype itself: No DNA is shown, since the ends of the CDR3 on it are uncertain; the CDR3 is the one TCRdb lists. The V call is TRBV9, the J call TRBJ2-7. Germline assignment: CDR1 SGDLS and CDR2 YYNGEE. Ends included, the CDR3 has 15 residues. The CDR3 loop is CASSGHDTQYFDQYF.

The V gene is TRBV9, the J gene TRBJ1-3, with unresolved D. V lost 1 base, J lost 14 bases, and 19 bases lay in between. The CDR3 has 14 residues. The germline V gene has CDR1 SGDLS and CDR2 YYNGEE. The CDR3 bases are TGTGCCAGCAGCGTACGCTCCACCGGGGAGCTGTTATATTTT. This sequence encodes CASSVRSTGELLYF.

This clonotype was detected ten times or more. V gene TRBV20-1 combines with J gene TRBJ2-5, with D possibly being TRBD1 (5 bases). The CDR3 is 13 amino acids. V gave up 4 bases and J gave up 5 bases, with 14 bases separating them. CDR1 and CDR2 from the germline V gene are DFQATT and SNEGSKA (reference sequence). CDR3 in amino acids: CSATRAYLETQYF. As DNA, the CDR3 is TGCAGTGCTACCAGGGCATACTTGGAGACCCAGTACTTC.

The rearrangement joins TRBV19 to TRBJ1-1; D is uncertain. The CDR3 is made up of 17 amino acids. Deletions cut 4 bases from V and 1 base from J, with 19 bases between. CDR1 LNHDA and CDR2 SQIVND come from the germline V gene (reference sequence). The CDR3, as DNA: TGTGCCAGTAGTAGCCGGCCGGGTGGTAATACGAACACTGAAGCTTTCTTT. This encodes CASSSRPGGNTNTEAFF.

V gene TRBV6-5 combines with J gene TRBJ2-7; D perhaps matches TRBD2 (6 bases). The V end lost 2 bases, the J end lost 3 bases, and 11 bases lay between the germline ends. The germline V gene has CDR1 MNHEY and CDR2 SVGAGI. The CDR3 is 14 amino acids. The CDR3 protein is CASSYLARGYEQYF. CDR3 bases: TGTGCCAGCAGTTACCTGGCGCGGGGCTACGAGCAGTACTTC.

With regard to this clonotype: At one end, the junction sequence differs from germline, possibly due to a read error. This chain joins TRBV7-2 and TRBJ1-1; weak D call: TRBD1 (5 bases). This CDR3 has 14 residues. Germline V gene data show CDR1 as SGHTA and CDR2 as FQGNSA. The CDR3 protein is CASSLLAGGSDTQF. The DNA for the CDR3 is TGTGCCAGCAGCCTACTAGCGGGGGGGAGTGATACGCAGTTT.

The V and J genes are TRBV7-2 and TRBJ1-4, with 7 positions matching TRBD1. Germline loops: CDR1 SGHTA, CDR2 FQGNSA. The CDR3 is 15 amino acids. Trimming took 3 bases from V and 14 from J; bases not matched to a gene: 15. This CDR3 reads CASSFRQGGNDNLFF. In DNA form, the CDR3 reads TGTGCCAGCAGCTTCCGACAGGGTGGTAATGACAACCTGTTTTTT.

This clonotype showed up just once. J is TRBJ2-1 and V is TRBV7-2; D remains ambiguous. The CDR3 is 15 residues long. The germline gives CDR1 SGHTA, CDR2 FQGNSA. The ends were cut back, 1 base at V and 12 bases at J, with 19 bases in the middle. The CDR3 DNA reads TGTGCCAGCAGCTTAGTGTGCTCTCCAAAAACTGTGCAGTTCTTC. As protein: CASSLVCSPKTVQFF.

Points on this clonotype: It is likely a read error, because the conserved phenylalanine at the end of the CDR3 is missing. Because the CDR3's place on the DNA is in doubt, the DNA is left out and the CDR3 is given as listed by TCRdb. V usage is TRBV24-1 and J usage is TRBJ1-2; no DNA check was done on the table's D call, TRBD1. Per germline, CDR1 KGHDR and CDR2 SFDVKD. The CDR3 totals 13 residues, both ends included. This chain's CDR3 is CATSGPGGGGYAY.

Many counts were recorded for this clonotype. The gene calls are TRBV9 and TRBJ1-2, with D hard to call. In germline, CDR1 is SGDLS, CDR2 YYNGEE. V lost 1 base and J lost 5, with 15 bases in between. This CDR3 is built from 15 residues. Here the CDR3 DNA reads TGTGCCAGCAGCGTAAATCCCCTGAGCCAGTATGGCTACACCTTC. It specifies CASSVNPLSQYGYTF.

This clonotype was observed once. The chain uses TRBV11-2 and TRBJ2-7, with TRBD1 matching over 8 bases. Germline assignment: CDR1 SGHAT and CDR2 FQNNGV. Losses at the gene ends were 5 bases for V and 5 bases for J; bases not matched to a gene: 23. The CDR3 length is 19 residues. The CDR3 DNA reads TGTGCCAGCAGCCGCAGGACAGGGTTAGGGGAGGACCCTTACGACGAGCAGTACTTC. Translation gives CASSRRTGLGEDPYDEQYF.

As to this clonotype: The junction and the germline gene differ at one end; a read error may be behind it. The chain has TRBV19 and TRBJ2-3; perhaps TRBD2 as D (6 bases). Germline V gene lookup returns CDR1 LNHDA and CDR2 SQIVND (reference sequence). The CDR3 sequence is 14 residues long. The CDR3 DNA reads as TGTGCCAGTAGTCCCACGGGACTGGCTAGGACGCAGGACTTT. This codes for CASSPTGLARTQDF.

The rearrangement links TRBV12-5 to TRBJ1-2, with D perhaps TRBD1 (5 bases). V gave up 8 bases and J gave up 6 bases, with 19 bases separating them. Looked up from germline, CDR1 is LGHNT and CDR2 is FRNRAP. The CDR3 length is 14 residues. The CDR3 DNA reads as TGTGCTAGTACCTCCTCTGCCGGGGGGGATGGCTACACCTTC. Translated: CASTSSAGGDGYTF.